A single sample gave rise to the 6 T cell receptor beta chains below, sequenced in a study of blood T cell repertoires in COVID-19. This table comes from immunoSEQ multiplex PCR, and its TCRdb copy is limited to in-frame clones, with some not included. The sample lists more than 65,000 clones, around 80% occurring once. Sequencing input: peripheral blood. Source of these receptors: a woman at least 80 years old with active or convalescent COVID-19.

This clone has a single count. The chain is built from TRBV29-1 and TRBJ1-2; a weak D match, TRBD1 (6 bases). In germline, CDR1 is SQVTM, CDR2 ANQGSEA. V lost 4 bases and J lost 6, with 12 bases in between. CDR3 size: 12 residues. The CDR3 loop reads CSVVKQGHGYTF. The CDR3 nucleotides read TGCAGCGTTGTAAAACAGGGCCATGGCTACACCTTC.

The CDR3 loop reads CAWSVQGRYQPQHF. CDR3 DNA sequence: TGTGCCTGGAGTGTACAGGGGCGTTATCAGCCCCAGCATTTT. V and J are TRBV30 and TRBJ1-5, with 7 bases that match TRBD1. The CDR3 covers 14 residues. Germline CDR1 GTSNPN, CDR2 SVGIG (reference sequence). V was clipped by 0 bases and J by 5 bases; unmatched bases: 4.

The chain recombines TRBV11-2 with TRBJ1-2; D is undetermined. The CDR3 length is 16 residues. CDR1 and CDR2 (germline): SGHAT, FQNNGV. With 2 bases removed from V and 5 bases from J, the gap between germline ends came to 18 bases. CDR3 amino acids: CASSLSMPGTPYGYTF. CDR3 bases: TGTGCCAGCAGCTTAAGCATGCCAGGAACCCCTTATGGCTACACCTTC.

This clone was seen a single time. The chain links TRBV7-8 to TRBJ1-5; 8 bases align to TRBD1. The CDR3 runs 15 residues. Trimming removed 5 bases from V and 5 bases from J; junction bases left unmatched: 8. Germline V gene sequence: CDR1 SGHVS, CDR2 FQNEAQ. CDR3 sequence (DNA): TGTGCCAGCAGCGACGACAGGGGCAGGGATCAGCCCCAGCATTTT. It translates to CASSDDRGRDQPQHF.

This chain uses TRBV6-5 with TRBJ2-7, with TRBD1 matching over 7 bases. Losses at the gene ends were 4 bases for V and 2 bases for J; bases not matched to a gene: 5. In germline, CDR1 is MNHEY, CDR2 SVGAGI. The CDR3 runs 14 residues. The CDR3 bases are TGTGCCAGCAGTTTTCGGACAGGAGCCTACGAGCAGTACTTC. It translates to CASSFRTGAYEQYF.

This chain connects TRBV7-9 to TRBJ2-7; the match to TRBD1 covers 8 bases. V trimming: 4 bases; J trimming: 2 bases; junction bases outside the gene matches: 7. From germline, CDR1 is SEHNR and CDR2 FQNEAQ (reference sequence). The CDR3 extends over 15 amino acids. In nucleotides, the CDR3 is TGTGCCAGCAGCTCTCCGGGACAGGAGGCCTACGAGCAGTACTTC. It specifies CASSSPGQEAYEQYF.